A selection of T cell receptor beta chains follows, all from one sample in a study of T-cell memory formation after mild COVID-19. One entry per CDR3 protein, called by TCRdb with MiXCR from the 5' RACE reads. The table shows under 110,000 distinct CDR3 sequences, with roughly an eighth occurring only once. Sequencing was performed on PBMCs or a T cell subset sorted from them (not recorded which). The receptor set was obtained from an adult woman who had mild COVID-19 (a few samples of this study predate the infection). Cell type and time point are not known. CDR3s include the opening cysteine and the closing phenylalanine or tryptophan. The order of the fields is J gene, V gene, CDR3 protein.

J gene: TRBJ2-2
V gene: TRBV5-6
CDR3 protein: CASSFGVNTGELFF

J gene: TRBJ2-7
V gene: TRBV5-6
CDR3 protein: CASSSTAAYEQYF

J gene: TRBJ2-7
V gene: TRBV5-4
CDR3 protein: CASSLSGRSSYEQYF

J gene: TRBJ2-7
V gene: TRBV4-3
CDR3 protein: CASSQVARSGEQYF

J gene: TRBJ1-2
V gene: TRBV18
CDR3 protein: CASSPPLDLGGNYGYTF

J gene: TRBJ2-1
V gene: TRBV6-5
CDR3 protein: CASSPLQGYNEQFF

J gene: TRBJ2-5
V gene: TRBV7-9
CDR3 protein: CASSSPNVETQYF

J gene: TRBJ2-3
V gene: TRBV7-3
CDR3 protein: CASSLTSGSTDTQYF

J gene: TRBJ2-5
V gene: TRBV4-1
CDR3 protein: CASSQEPGQGKETQYF

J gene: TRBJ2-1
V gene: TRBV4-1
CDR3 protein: CASSHGGAGGTGGDYNEQFF

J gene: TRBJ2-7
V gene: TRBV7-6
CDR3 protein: CASSLAQVAGEGEQYF